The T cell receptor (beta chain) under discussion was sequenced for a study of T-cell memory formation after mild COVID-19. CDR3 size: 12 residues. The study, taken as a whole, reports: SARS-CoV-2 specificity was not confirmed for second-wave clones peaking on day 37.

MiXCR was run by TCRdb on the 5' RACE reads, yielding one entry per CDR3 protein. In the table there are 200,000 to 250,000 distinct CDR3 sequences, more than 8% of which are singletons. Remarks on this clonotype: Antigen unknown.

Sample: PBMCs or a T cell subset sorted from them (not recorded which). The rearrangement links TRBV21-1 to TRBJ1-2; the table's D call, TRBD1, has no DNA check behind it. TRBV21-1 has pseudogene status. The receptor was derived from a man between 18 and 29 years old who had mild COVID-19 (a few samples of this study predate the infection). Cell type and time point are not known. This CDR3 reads CASMGQGHGYTF. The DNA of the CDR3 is TGTGCCAGCATGGGTCAGGGGCATGGCTACACCTTC.